In its sample, the clone carrying this T cell receptor (beta chain) was seen many times. This entry comes from a study of T cells in Graves' hyperthyroidism and ophthalmopathy. The V segment lost 5 bases and the J segment 2 bases; nucleotides outside the gene matches: 14. The V gene's germline CDR1 is SEHNR and CDR2 FQNEAQ (reference sequence). The CDR3 is 17 amino acids. There were TCR beta CDR3 regions amplified from RNA transcripts. Carried out on the TCR CDR3, a first-round RT-PCR used the HTBI primer set. TCRdb called the multiplex PCR reads again in MiXCR, with one record for every CDR3 protein. Of hundreds of thousands of distinct CDR3 sequences in the sample, about 14% were seen once.

This rearrangement joins TRBV7-9 to TRBJ1-1; 7 positions match TRBD1. Sequences were obtained from blood. The TCR originated in a woman aged 45-65 years with Graves' ophthalmopathy. DNA for the CDR3: TGTGCCAGCAGCCCGACAGGGTTTAAGAGGGGCAACACTGAAGCTTTCTTT. Its protein product is CASSPTGFKRGNTEAFF.